The rows below give T cell receptor beta chains drawn from one sample of a study of T cells in Graves' hyperthyroidism and ophthalmopathy. TCRdb used MiXCR to reprocess the multiplex PCR reads, holding one entry per CDR3 protein. The table records roughly 720,000 distinct CDR3 sequences, about 18% of them present only once. The sequenced sample was blood. The source is a man aged 50 to 60 with Graves' hyperthyroidism. Both conserved end residues are part of each CDR3. D genes are given only for firm matches. Rows give clone size only sometimes, using once, few, many, or a class for an expanded clone.

>NA|TRBD1|TRBJ1-2|TRBV28
TGTGCCAGCAGTTTAGCGACCGGGACAGGGAAGAGGTATGGCTACACCTTC
CASSLATGTGKRYGYTF
>NA|TRBD1|TRBJ1-1|TRBV14
TGTGCCAGCAGCCAAGGTCCGGGACAGAAAGCTTTCTTT
CASSQGPGQKAFF
>NA|NA|TRBJ1-5|TRBV7-9
TGTGCCAGCAGCCCTGGGAGCTTTAATAGCAATCAGCCCCAGCATTTT
CASSPGSFNSNQPQHF
>NA|NA|TRBJ2-1|TRBV7-6
TGTGCCAGCAGCTTAGTTGGGGCGGGATCCTACAATGAGCAGTTCTTC
CASSLVGAGSYNEQFF
>many|TRBD2|TRBJ2-7|TRBV12-3/TRBV12-4
TGTGCCAGCAGTAGTCTAGCGGGAGAGTACGAGCAGTACTTC
CASSSLAGEYEQYF
>many|NA|TRBJ2-3|TRBV7-2
TGTGCCAGCAGCTTAACAGGGAGGGAGCCAGATACGCAGTATTTT
CASSLTGREPDTQYF
>many|NA|TRBJ2-5|TRBV12-3/TRBV12-4
TGTGCCAGCACCCCCGTAGGCAGTCCTTTTGTGGAGACCCAGTACTTC
CASTPVGSPFVETQYF
>many|NA|TRBJ2-5|TRBV7-9
TGTGCCAGCAGCCTGACTGAGGCCGGGGGGACCCAGTACTTC
CASSLTEAGGTQYF
>many|TRBD1|TRBJ2-3|TRBV5-1
TGCGCCAGCAGCTTGGGAGCCACAGGGGTGTTTGGCACAGATACGCAGTATTTT
CASSLGATGVFGTDTQYF
>many|TRBD1|TRBJ2-2|TRBV24-1
TGTGCCACCAGTGATTCTACACCGGGACAGGGGTGGACCGGGGAGCTGTTTTTT
CATSDSTPGQGWTGELFF
>many|NA|TRBJ2-7|TRBV5-1
TGCGCCAGCAAGGACAGTTCCTACGAGCAGTACTTC
CASKDSSYEQYF
>NA|NA|TRBJ2-2|TRBV3-1
TGTGCCAGCAGCCAACCCGGAAGGGGAAGGGAGCTGTTTTTT
CASSQPGRGRELFF
>few|TRBD2|TRBJ2-1|TRBV3-1
TGTGCCAGCAGCCAAGATAACGGACTAGCGGCCCGTGAGCAGTTCTTC
CASSQDNGLAAREQFF
>NA|NA|TRBJ2-7|TRBV29-1
TGCAGCGTTGAAGATGACTTCCCGAGGCAGTACTTC
CSVEDDFPRQYF
>NA|TRBD1|TRBJ2-1|TRBV28
TGTGCCAGCGAGGGGGCGGCCTACAATGAGCAGTTCTTC
CASEGAAYNEQFF
>many|NA|TRBJ1-6|TRBV6-1
TGTGCCAGCAGGGACGGAAGAGAAAGCTCCTATAATTCACCCCTCCACTTT
CASRDGRESSYNSPLHF
>many|NA|TRBJ2-5|TRBV2
TGTGCCAGCAGTGAATACGGCCAAGAGACCCAGTACTTC
CASSEYGQETQYF
>NA|TRBD2|TRBJ2-1|TRBV5-8
TGTGCCAGCAGCGGACTAGCGGGGGGTCTGAATCTTGAGCAGTTCTTC
CASSGLAGGLNLEQFF
>many|TRBD1|TRBJ1-2|TRBV11-2
TGTGCCAGCAGTCTGGAACAGGGGGCGATTGGCTACACCTTC
CASSLEQGAIGYTF
>many|NA|TRBJ2-3|TRBV7-3
TGTGCCAGCAGCTCCGATAGGGGCAGAGATACGCAGTATTTT
CASSSDRGRDTQYF
>many|NA|TRBJ1-2|TRBV28
TGTGCCAGCAGCTTGACGGTTTCTAACTATGGCTACACCTTC
CASSLTVSNYGYTF
>NA|TRBD1|TRBJ2-5|TRBV6-5
TGTGCCAGCAGTTACACCGGACAGGGGGTGGAAGAGACCCAGTACTTC
CASSYTGQGVEETQYF
>NA|TRBD1|TRBJ2-1|TRBV5-6
TGTGCCAGCAGCCGCTTAGGCCGGACAGGGGGTACGGATGAGCAGTTCTTC
CASSRLGRTGGTDEQFF